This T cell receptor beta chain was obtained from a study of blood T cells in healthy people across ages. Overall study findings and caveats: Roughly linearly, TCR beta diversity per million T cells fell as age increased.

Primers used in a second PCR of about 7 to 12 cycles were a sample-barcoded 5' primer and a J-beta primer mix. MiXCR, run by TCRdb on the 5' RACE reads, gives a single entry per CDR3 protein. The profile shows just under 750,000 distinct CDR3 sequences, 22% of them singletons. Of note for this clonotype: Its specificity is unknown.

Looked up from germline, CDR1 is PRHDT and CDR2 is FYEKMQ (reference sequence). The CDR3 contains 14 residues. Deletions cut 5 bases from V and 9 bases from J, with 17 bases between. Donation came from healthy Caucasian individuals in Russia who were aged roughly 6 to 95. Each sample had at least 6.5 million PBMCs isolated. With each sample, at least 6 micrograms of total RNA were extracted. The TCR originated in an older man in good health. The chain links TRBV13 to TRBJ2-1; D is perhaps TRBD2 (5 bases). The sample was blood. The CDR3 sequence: CASSLRGLSFEQFF. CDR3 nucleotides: TGTGCCAGCAGCCTCCGGGGTCTGAGTTTTGAGCAGTTCTTC.